This passage covers 4 T cell receptor beta chains from one sample sequenced in a study of HIV-infected patients and healthy controls. Whole blood was used without fractionation, so all unsorted peripheral T cells were included. Reverse transcription used approximately 500 ng RNA and constant-region primers for alpha and beta. Alpha and beta chain libraries were made separately by chain-specific third strand synthesis with multiplexing indices. TCRdb used MiXCR to reprocess the 5' RACE reads, holding one entry per CDR3 protein. The sample contains 18,000 or so distinct CDR3 sequences, about 9% of which appear only once. The sample taken for sequencing was blood. All receptors come from an adult in good health.

This clonotype was counted only a few times. The chain is built from TRBV20-1 and TRBJ2-5; a weak D match, TRBD1 (6 bases). This CDR3 region has 16 residues. Per germline, CDR1 DFQATT and CDR2 SNEGSKA (reference sequence). With 0 bases removed from V and 3 bases from J, the gap between germline ends came to 17 bases. DNA of the CDR3: TGCAGTGCTAGAGATCTCTTAGGCCAGGGGAAAGAGACCCAGTACTTC. It specifies CSARDLLGQGKETQYF.

This clonotype was detected many times. This sequence joins TRBV5-4 and TRBJ2-3; weak D call: TRBD1 (6 bases). Trimming stripped 3 bases from V and 2 bases from J, with 13 bases between. CDR3 size: 15 residues. Germline V gives CDR1 SGHNT, CDR2 YYREEE (reference sequence). The CDR3 bases are TGTGCCAGCAGCTCTATGGACAGACTCACAGATACGCAGTATTTT. This encodes CASSSMDRLTDTQYF.

The chain employs TRBV24-1 and TRBJ1-5; tentatively, D is TRBD1 (5 bases). Germline assignment: CDR1 KGHDR and CDR2 SFDVKD. Trimming left V 0 bases short and J 0 bases short, with 14 bases between. The CDR3 extends over 18 amino acids. Written as DNA, the CDR3 is TGTGCCACCAGTGATTTGCTGACAGCATCCGATAGCAATCAGCCCCAGCATTTT. This translates into CATSDLLTASDSNQPQHF.

By its share, this clonotype is medium-sized. This sequence joins TRBV4-1 and TRBJ2-3; the match to TRBD2 covers 13 bases. Germline values: CDR1 MGHRA, CDR2 YSYEKL. The CDR3 loop spans 16 amino acids. After removal of 2 bases from V and 5 bases from J, the junction contained 4 bases not matched to a gene. CDR3 amino acids: CASSQSLAGGQDTQYF. CDR3 DNA sequence: TGCGCCAGCAGCCAATCACTAGCGGGAGGGCAAGATACGCAGTATTTT.